The text below deals with one T cell receptor (beta chain). Its specificity is unknown. The data originate from a study of T cell responses to AZD1222 COVID-19 vaccine. The data were produced by immunoSEQ multiplex PCR, yet TCRdb's version contains in-frame clones alone and is incomplete. The sample shows about 55,000 clones, 70% to 90% of them seen only once. The study's findings and limits: Repertoires were obtained solely post-peak T cell response. When two AZD1222 doses had been given, Spike-specific TCR breadth and depth rose.

V dropped 0 bases and J dropped 4 bases, with 12 bases sitting between them. Germline CDR1 and CDR2: LGHNA and YNFKEQ. CDR3 size: 15 residues. This TCR was recovered from an adult in good health. The source was peripheral blood, collected on day 0 of AZD1222 vaccination. The chain has TRBV4-2 and TRBJ2-5; a possible D gene is TRBD1 (6 bases). The CDR3 nucleotides read TGTGCCAGCAGCCAAGAAGGACAGTTCGCAGAGACCCAGTACTTC. This gives the protein CASSQEGQFAETQYF.